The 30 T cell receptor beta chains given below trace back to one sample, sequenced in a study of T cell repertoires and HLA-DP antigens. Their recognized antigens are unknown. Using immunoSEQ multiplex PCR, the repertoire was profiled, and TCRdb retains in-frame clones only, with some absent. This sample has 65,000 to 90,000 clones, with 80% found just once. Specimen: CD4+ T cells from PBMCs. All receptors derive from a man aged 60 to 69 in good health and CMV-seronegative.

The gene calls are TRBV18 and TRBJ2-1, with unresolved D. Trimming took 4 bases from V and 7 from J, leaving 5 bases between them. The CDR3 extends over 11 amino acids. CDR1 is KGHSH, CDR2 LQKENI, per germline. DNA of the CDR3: TGTGCCAGCTCACTCCGAAATGAGCAGTTCTTC. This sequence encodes CASSLRNEQFF.

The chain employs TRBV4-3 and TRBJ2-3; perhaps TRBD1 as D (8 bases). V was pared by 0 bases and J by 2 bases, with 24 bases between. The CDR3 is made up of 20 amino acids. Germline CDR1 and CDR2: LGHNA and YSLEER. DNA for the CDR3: TGCGCCAGCAGCCAAGATCCAGGCCGTTACAGGGGGGGACACACAGATACGCAGTATTTT. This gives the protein CASSQDPGRYRGGHTDTQYF.

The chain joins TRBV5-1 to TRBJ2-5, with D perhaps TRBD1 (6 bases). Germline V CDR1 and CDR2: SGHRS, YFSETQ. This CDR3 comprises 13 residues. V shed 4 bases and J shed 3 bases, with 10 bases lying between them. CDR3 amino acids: CASSGRQEETQYF. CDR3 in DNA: TGCGCCAGCAGCGGACGACAGGAAGAGACCCAGTACTTC.

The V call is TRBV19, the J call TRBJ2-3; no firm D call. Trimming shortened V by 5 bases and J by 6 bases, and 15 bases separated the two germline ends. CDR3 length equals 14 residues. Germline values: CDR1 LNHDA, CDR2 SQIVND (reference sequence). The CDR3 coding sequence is TGTGCCAGTAGTTCCTACAGAGGTCCGGATACGCAGTATTTT. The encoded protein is CASSSYRGPDTQYF.

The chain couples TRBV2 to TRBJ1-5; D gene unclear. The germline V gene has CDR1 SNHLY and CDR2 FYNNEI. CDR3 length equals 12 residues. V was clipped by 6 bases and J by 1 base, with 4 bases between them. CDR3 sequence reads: CASRRSNQPQHF. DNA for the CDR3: TGTGCCAGCAGGCGGAGCAATCAGCCCCAGCATTTT. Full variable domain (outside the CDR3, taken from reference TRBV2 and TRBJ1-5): EPEVTQTPSHQVTQMGQEVILRCVPISNHLYFYWYRQILGQKVEFLVSFYNNEISEKSEIFDDQFSVERPDGSNFTLKIRSTKLEDSAMYFCASRRSNQPQHFGDGTRLSIL.

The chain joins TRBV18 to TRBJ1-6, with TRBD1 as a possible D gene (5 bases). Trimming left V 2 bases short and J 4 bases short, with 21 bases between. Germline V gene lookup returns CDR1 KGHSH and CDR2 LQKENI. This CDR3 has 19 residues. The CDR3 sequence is CASSPTPGSLESYNSPLHF. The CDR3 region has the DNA TGTGCCAGCTCACCAACGCCAGGGTCCTTAGAAAGTTATAATTCACCCCTCCACTTT.

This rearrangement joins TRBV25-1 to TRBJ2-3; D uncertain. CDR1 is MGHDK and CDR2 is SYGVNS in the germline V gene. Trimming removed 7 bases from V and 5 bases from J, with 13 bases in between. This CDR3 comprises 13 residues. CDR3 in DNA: TGTGCCAGCACCCCCCCCGGGCGAGATACGCAGTATTTT. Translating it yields CASTPPGRDTQYF. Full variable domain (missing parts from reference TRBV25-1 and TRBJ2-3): EADIYQTPRYLVIGTGKKITLECSQTMGHDKMYWYQQDPGMELHLIHYSYGVNSTEKGDLSSESTVSRIRTEHFPLTLESARPSHTSQYLCASTPPGRDTQYFGPGTRLTVL.

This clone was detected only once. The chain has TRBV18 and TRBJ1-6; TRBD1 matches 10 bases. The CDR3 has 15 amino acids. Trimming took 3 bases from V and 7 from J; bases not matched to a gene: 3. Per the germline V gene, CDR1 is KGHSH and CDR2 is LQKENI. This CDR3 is CASSPAGQGNSPLHF. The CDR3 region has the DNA TGTGCCAGCTCACCCGCGGGACAGGGGAATTCACCCCTCCACTTT. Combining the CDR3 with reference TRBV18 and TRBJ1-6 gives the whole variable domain NAGVMQNPRHLVRRRGQEARLRCSPMKGHSHVYWYRQLPEEGLKFMVYLQKENIIDESGMPKERFSAEFPKEGPSILRIQQVVRGDSAAYFCASSPAGQGNSPLHFGNGTRLTVT.

CDR3 protein: CAWSRGGNTEAFF. The CDR3 bases are TGTGCCTGGAGTCGGGGGGGGAACACTGAAGCTTTCTTT. The chain is built from TRBV30 and TRBJ1-1, with D possibly being TRBD1 (5 bases). The germline CDR1 and CDR2 sequences are GTSNPN and SVGIG (reference sequence). Trimming shortened V by 2 bases and J by 1 base, and 8 bases separated the two germline ends. This CDR3 has 13 amino acids. The whole variable domain, remainder taken from reference TRBV30 and TRBJ1-1, is SQTIHQWPATLVQPVGSPLSLECTVEGTSNPNLYWYRQAAGRGLQLLFYSVGIGQISSEVPQNLSASRPQDRQFILSSKKLLLSDSGFYLCAWSRGGNTEAFFGQGTRLTVV.

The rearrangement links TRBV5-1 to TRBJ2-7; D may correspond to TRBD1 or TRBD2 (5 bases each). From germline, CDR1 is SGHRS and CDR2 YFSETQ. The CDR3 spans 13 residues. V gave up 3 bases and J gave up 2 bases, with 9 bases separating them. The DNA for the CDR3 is TGCGCCAGCAGCTCGGGACCGGCCTACGAGCAGTACGTC. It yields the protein CASSSGPAYEQYV.

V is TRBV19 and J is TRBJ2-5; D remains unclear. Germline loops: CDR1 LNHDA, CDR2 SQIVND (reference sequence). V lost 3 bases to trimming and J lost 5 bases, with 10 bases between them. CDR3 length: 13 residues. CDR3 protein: CASSIPPAETQYF. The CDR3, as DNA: TGTGCCAGTAGTATCCCGCCAGCGGAGACCCAGTACTTC.

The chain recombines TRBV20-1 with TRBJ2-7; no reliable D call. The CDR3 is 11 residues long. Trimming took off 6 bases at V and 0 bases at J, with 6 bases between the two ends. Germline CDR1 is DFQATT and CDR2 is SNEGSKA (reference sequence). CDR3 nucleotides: TGCAGTGCCTATGACTCCTACGAGCAGTACTTC. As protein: CSAYDSYEQYF.

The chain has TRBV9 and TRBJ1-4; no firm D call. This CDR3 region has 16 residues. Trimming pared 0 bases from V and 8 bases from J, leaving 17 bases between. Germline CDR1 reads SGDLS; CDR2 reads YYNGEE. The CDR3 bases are TGTGCCAGCAGCGTAGCCGACGGACCAGTGGAGGAAAAACTGTTTTTT. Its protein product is CASSVADGPVEEKLFF.

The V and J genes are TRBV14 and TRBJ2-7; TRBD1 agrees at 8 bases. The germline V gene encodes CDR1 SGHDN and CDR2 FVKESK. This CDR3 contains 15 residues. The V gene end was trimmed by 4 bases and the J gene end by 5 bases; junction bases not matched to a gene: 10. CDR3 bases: TGTGCCAGCAGCCCACTTGGACAGGGTCGCGACGAGCAGTACTTC. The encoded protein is CASSPLGQGRDEQYF.

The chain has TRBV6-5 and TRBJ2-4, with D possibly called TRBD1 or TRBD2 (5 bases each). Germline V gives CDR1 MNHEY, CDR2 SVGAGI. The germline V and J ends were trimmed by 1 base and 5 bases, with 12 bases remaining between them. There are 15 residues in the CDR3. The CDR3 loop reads CASSYFEGRENIQYF. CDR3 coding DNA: TGTGCCAGCAGTTACTTCGAGGGGCGTGAAAACATTCAGTACTTC.

The CDR3 loop is CASSLGGGGDSYNEQFF. CDR3 bases: TGTGCCAGCAGCTTAGGAGGAGGCGGGGACTCCTACAATGAGCAGTTCTTC. This chain uses TRBV11-2 with TRBJ2-1, with D perhaps matching TRBD2 (6 bases). Germline V CDR1 and CDR2: SGHAT, FQNNGV. V lost 1 base and J lost 0, with 13 bases in between. The CDR3 is 17 amino acids.

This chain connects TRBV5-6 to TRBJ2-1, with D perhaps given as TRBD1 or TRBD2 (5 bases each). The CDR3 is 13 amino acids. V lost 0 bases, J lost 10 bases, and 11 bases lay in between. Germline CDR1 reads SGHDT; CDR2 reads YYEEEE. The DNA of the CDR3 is TGTGCCAGCAGCTTGGTGGCCGGGGACGAGCAGTTCTTC. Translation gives CASSLVAGDEQFF.

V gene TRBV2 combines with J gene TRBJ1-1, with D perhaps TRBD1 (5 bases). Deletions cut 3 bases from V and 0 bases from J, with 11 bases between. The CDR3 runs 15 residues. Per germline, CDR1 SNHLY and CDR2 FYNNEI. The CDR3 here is CASSEGQTMNTEAFF. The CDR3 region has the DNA TGTGCCAGCAGTGAGGGGCAGACCATGAACACTGAAGCTTTCTTT.

The CDR3 region has the DNA TGTGCCAGCAGTTTACGCAGGGTAGATTCACCCCTCCACTTT. It specifies CASSLRRVDSPLHF. The chain couples TRBV28 to TRBJ1-6; D may be TRBD1 (5 bases). V shed 2 bases and J shed 8 bases, with 10 bases lying between them. The CDR3 has 14 residues. Germline V gene data show CDR1 as MDHEN and CDR2 as SYDVKM.

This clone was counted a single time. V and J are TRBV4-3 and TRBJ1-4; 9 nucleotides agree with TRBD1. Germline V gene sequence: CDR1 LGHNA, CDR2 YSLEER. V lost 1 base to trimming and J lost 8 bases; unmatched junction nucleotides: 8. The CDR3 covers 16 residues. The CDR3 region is CASSQGSQGAGEKLFF. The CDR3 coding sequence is TGCGCCAGCAGCCAAGGGTCACAGGGGGCAGGGGAAAAACTGTTTTTT.

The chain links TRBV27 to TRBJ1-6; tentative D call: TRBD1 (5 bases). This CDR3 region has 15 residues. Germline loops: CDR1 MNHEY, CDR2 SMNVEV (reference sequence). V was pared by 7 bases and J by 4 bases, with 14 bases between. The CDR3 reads CASTPRGSYNSPLHF. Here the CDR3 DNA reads TGTGCCAGCACCCCACGGGGGTCATATAATTCACCCCTCCACTTT.

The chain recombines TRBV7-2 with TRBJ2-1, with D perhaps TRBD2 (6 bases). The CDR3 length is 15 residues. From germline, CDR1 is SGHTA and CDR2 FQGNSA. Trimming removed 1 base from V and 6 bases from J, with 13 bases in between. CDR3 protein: CASSLVLLGGNEQFF. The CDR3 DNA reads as TGTGCCAGCAGCTTAGTCCTATTGGGGGGCAATGAGCAGTTCTTC.

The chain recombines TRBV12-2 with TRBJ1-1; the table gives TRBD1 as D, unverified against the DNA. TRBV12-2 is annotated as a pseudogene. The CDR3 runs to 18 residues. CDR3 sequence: CASRLGATAPPLATEAFF. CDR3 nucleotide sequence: TGTGCAAGTCGCTTAGGGGCCACGGCTCCCCCCCTGGCCACTGAAGCTTTCTTT.

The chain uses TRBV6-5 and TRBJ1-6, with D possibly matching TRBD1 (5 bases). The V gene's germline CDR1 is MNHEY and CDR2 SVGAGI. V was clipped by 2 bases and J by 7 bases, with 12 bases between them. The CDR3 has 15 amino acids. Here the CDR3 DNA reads TGTGCCAGCAGTTACCGGCAGGGCGGGAATTCACCCCTCCACTTT. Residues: CASSYRQGGNSPLHF.

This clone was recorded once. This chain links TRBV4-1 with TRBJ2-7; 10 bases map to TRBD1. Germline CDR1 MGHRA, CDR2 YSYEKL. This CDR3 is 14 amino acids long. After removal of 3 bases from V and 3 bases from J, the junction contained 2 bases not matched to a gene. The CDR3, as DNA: TGCGCCAGCAGCCACGGGACAGGGGTCTACGAGCAGTACGTC. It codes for CASSHGTGVYEQYV.

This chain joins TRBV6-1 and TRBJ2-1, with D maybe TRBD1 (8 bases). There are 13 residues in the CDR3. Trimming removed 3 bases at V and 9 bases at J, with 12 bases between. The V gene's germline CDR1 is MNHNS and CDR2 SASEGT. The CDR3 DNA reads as TGTGCCAGCAGTGAGTACAGGGGGGGTGAGCAGTTCTTC. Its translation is CASSEYRGGEQFF.

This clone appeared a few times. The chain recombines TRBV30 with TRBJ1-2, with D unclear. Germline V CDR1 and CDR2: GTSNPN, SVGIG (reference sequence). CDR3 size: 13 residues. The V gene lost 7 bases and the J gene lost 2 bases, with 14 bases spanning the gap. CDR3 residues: CASPTGSNYGYTF. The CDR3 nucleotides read TGTGCCTCCCCAACGGGGTCAAACTATGGCTACACCTTC.

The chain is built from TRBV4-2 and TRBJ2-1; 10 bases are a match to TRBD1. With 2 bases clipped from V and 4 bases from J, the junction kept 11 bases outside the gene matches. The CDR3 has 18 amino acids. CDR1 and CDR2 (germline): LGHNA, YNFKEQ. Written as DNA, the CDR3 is TGTGCCAGCAGCCAAAGGGACAGACAGGGGGCTTTGTACAATGAGCAGTTCTTC. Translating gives CASSQRDRQGALYNEQFF.

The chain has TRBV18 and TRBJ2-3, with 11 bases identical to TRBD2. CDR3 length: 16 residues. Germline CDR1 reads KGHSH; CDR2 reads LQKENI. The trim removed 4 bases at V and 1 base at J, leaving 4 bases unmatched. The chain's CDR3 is CASSHGLAGRTDTQYF. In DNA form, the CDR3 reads TGTGCCAGCTCACACGGACTAGCGGGCCGCACAGATACGCAGTATTTT.

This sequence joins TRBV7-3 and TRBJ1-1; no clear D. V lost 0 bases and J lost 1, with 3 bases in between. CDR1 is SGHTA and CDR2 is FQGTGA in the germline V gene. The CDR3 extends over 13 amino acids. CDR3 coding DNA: TGTGCCAGCAGCTTAACACCGAACACTGAAGCTTTCTTT. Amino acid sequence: CASSLTPNTEAFF.